This entry lists 17 T cell receptor beta chains sequenced from one sample in a study of Ad26.COV2.S vaccination and SARS-CoV-2 variants. Here immunoSEQ multiplex PCR was the method, and the copy in TCRdb shows in-frame clones only, minus some. The sample has some 180,000 clones; roughly 87% are singletons. The sequencing used peripheral blood, collected after recovery from COVID-19. These receptors all come from a human donor who had recovered from COVID-19.

The gene calls are TRBV5-4 and TRBJ2-1; TRBD1 is a possible D gene (5 bases). V lost 0 bases, J lost 6 bases, and 10 bases lay in between. From germline, CDR1 is SGHNT and CDR2 YYREEE (reference sequence). This CDR3 is 14 amino acids long. Here the CDR3 reads CASSLEWGGNEQFF. CDR3 nucleotides: TGTGCCAGCAGCTTGGAATGGGGCGGCAATGAGCAGTTCTTC. Full variable domain (remainder filled in from reference TRBV5-4 and TRBJ2-1): ETGVTQSPTHLIKTRGQQVTLRCSSQSGHNTVSWYQQALGQGPQFIFQYYREEENGRGNFPPRFSGLQFPNYSSELNVNALELDDSALYLCASSLEWGGNEQFFGPGTRLTVL.

V gene TRBV4-1 combines with J gene TRBJ1-1, with 7 bases that match TRBD1. V dropped 3 bases and J dropped 0; count of bases not matched to a gene: 4. CDR1 is MGHRA, CDR2 YSYEKL, per germline. The CDR3 is 15 residues long. In DNA form, the CDR3 reads TGCGCCAGCAGCCAGAGGGGGCCTGTGAACACTGAAGCTTTCTTT. It translates to CASSQRGPVNTEAFF.

The chain combines TRBV19 with TRBJ2-7; a weak D match, TRBD2 (5 bases). From germline, CDR1 is LNHDA and CDR2 SQIVND (reference sequence). The V end was cut by 0 bases, the J end by 3 bases, with 12 bases between. The CDR3 length is 15 residues. The CDR3 DNA is TGTGCCAGTAGTATAGATCATACTAGTATCTACGAGCAGTACTTC. Translation: CASSIDHTSIYEQYF.

The rearrangement links TRBV20-1 to TRBJ1-2, with TRBD1 matching over 7 bases. The CDR3 has 11 residues. The V gene end was trimmed by 4 bases and the J gene end by 9 bases; junction bases not matched to a gene: 5. Per the germline V gene, CDR1 is DFQATT and CDR2 is SNEGSKA (reference sequence). CDR3 region: CSATTGYSYTF. The CDR3 DNA reads as TGCAGTGCTACGACAGGGTATAGCTACACCTTC.

The V call is TRBV4-2, the J call TRBJ1-1; D is possibly TRBD1 (5 bases). Germline V gene lookup returns CDR1 LGHNA and CDR2 YNFKEQ. The V gene lost 0 bases and the J gene lost 0 bases, with 8 bases spanning the gap. This CDR3 is 15 amino acids long. The CDR3 region is CASSQDQGLNTEAFF. CDR3 nucleotide sequence: TGTGCCAGCAGCCAAGATCAGGGCTTGAACACTGAAGCTTTCTTT.

CDR3 nucleotide sequence: TGTGCCAGCAGCTCGACAGACTATCCAAGAGTTCGGAGTGAGCAGTTCTTC. Translating it yields CASSSTDYPRVRSEQFF. The chain joins TRBV9 to TRBJ2-1; either TRBD1 or TRBD2 may fit D (5 bases each). This CDR3 spans 17 amino acids. The V gene's germline CDR1 is SGDLS and CDR2 YYNGEE. The ends were cut back, 4 bases at V and 9 bases at J, with 26 bases in the middle.

The rearrangement uses TRBV24-1 and TRBJ1-5; D is unresolved. The CDR3 totals 14 residues. In germline, CDR1 is KGHDR, CDR2 SFDVKD. Trimming shortened V by 5 bases and J by 5 bases, and 12 bases separated the two germline ends. The CDR3 region has the DNA TGTGCCACCAGTGGCCTCACTTCGGATCAGCCCCAGCATTTT. It translates to CATSGLTSDQPQHF.

The chain joins TRBV11-3 to TRBJ2-1; 11 bases line up with TRBD2. Germline-derived CDR1 and CDR2 are SGHNT and YENEEA. The CDR3 length is 15 residues. Germline trimming cut 0 bases from V and 10 bases from J; bases unmatched to any gene: 5. CDR3 protein: CASSLDSGGAGEQFF. The CDR3 DNA reads TGTGCCAGCAGCTTAGATAGCGGGGGGGCTGGGGAGCAGTTCTTC.

The CDR3, as DNA: TGTGCCAGCAGCCCGGACAGCCCCTATGGCTACACCTTC. It yields the protein CASSPDSPYGYTF. This chain joins TRBV12-3 or TRBV12-4 and TRBJ1-2, with D perhaps matching TRBD1 (6 bases). With 6 bases removed from V and 4 bases from J, the gap between germline ends came to 12 bases. This CDR3 contains 13 residues.

Turning to this clone: A much larger clone lies a single base off, so this may be a read error. Other DNA variants within this sample encode the same CDR3. This chain connects TRBV30 to TRBJ1-5; perhaps TRBD1 as D (6 bases). This CDR3 has 13 amino acids. Germline assignment: CDR1 GTSNPN and CDR2 SVGIG (reference sequence). Trimming pared 0 bases from V and 4 bases from J, leaving 7 bases between. The CDR3 spells CAWSVQGNQPQHF. The DNA for the CDR3 is TGTGCCTGGAGTGTACAGGGTAATCAGCCCCAGCATTTT. Combining the CDR3 with reference TRBV30 and TRBJ1-5 gives the whole variable domain SQTIHQWPATLVQPVGSPLSLECTVEGTSNPNLYWYRQAAGRGLQLLFYSVGIGQISSEVPQNLSASRPQDRQFILSSKKLLLSDSGFYLCAWSVQGNQPQHFGDGTRLSIL.

The V gene is TRBV7-8, the J gene TRBJ1-2; unclear D gene. Germline CDR1 is SGHVS and CDR2 is FQNEAQ. The length of the CDR3 is 14 residues. V was cut by 1 base and J by 2 bases, with 8 bases left in between. In DNA form, the CDR3 reads TGTGCCAGCAGCTTAGTGGTAGGGAACTATGGCTACACCTTC. The encoded protein is CASSLVVGNYGYTF.

This clone occurred once. V is TRBV7-9 and J is TRBJ1-1; D unclear. The CDR3 is 14 amino acids. From germline, CDR1 is SEHNR and CDR2 FQNEAQ (reference sequence). V was pared by 1 base and J by 6 bases, with 12 bases between. CDR3 in amino acids: CASSLDMRNAEAFF. The DNA of the CDR3 is TGTGCCAGCAGCTTAGACATGAGAAACGCTGAAGCTTTCTTT.

The chain links TRBV25-1 to TRBJ2-1; 10 bases match TRBD2. J lost 5 bases, V lost 3 bases, and 7 bases had no gene match. Germline V gene data show CDR1 as MGHDK and CDR2 as SYGVNS. This CDR3 contains 16 residues. CDR3 in amino acids: CASSDRQREGHNEQFF. For the CDR3, the DNA is TGTGCCAGCAGTGACAGGCAGCGGGAGGGGCACAATGAGCAGTTCTTC.

The chain uses TRBV19 and TRBJ1-1, with a tentative D call TRBD1 (5 bases). CDR1 is LNHDA, CDR2 SQIVND, per germline (reference sequence). Trimming left V 5 bases short and J 0 bases short, with 16 bases between. This CDR3 contains 16 residues. The CDR3 sequence is CASSLGTGRVNTEAFF. The CDR3 nucleotides read TGTGCCAGTAGTCTTGGAACGGGCAGGGTGAACACTGAAGCTTTCTTT.

This sequence joins TRBV7-3 and TRBJ1-2; D gene uncertain. The CDR3 sequence is 16 residues long. The germline gives CDR1 SGHTA, CDR2 FQGTGA. V lost 2 bases and J 4 bases, leaving 17 bases between the germline ends. CDR3 residues: CASSLSPDRGTYGYTF. In DNA, the CDR3 is TGTGCCAGCAGCTTATCCCCAGACCGGGGTACCTATGGCTACACCTTC.

This clone was seen just once. The V gene is TRBV6-1, the J gene TRBJ2-3; D is undetermined. Trimming cost V 3 bases and J 8 bases, with 3 bases left between them. From germline, CDR1 is MNHNS and CDR2 SASEGT. The CDR3 is 10 residues long. The CDR3 is CASSETTQYF. Written as DNA, the CDR3 is TGTGCCAGCAGTGAGACTACGCAGTATTTT.

The gene calls are TRBV7-8 and TRBJ1-2; D is unclear. Trimming pared 1 base from V and 2 bases from J, leaving 11 bases between. The CDR3 is made up of 15 amino acids. Germline CDR1 is SGHVS and CDR2 is FQNEAQ. DNA of the CDR3: TGTGCCAGCAGCTTAGGAACAGCGACGAACTATGGCTACACCTTC. It translates to CASSLGTATNYGYTF.